Below, 11 T cell receptor beta chains from the same sample are listed, as sequenced in a study of blood T cell repertoires in COVID-19. Profiled with immunoSEQ multiplex PCR; TCRdb holds only in-frame clones, not every one. The sample consists of approximately 500,000 clones, 70% to 90% of them appearing once. Sequencing input: PBMCs or T cells enriched from blood (not recorded which). The receptors were gathered from a middle-aged woman who had recovered from COVID-19.

The chain employs TRBV7-2 and TRBJ2-7; 9 nucleotides align to TRBD2. The CDR3 is 15 residues long. The V gene's germline CDR1 is SGHTA and CDR2 FQGNSA. V lost 5 bases, J lost 6 bases, and 11 bases stayed unmatched. The CDR3 here is CASSRSGTSPGEQYF. The CDR3 DNA reads TGTGCCAGCAGCAGATCCGGGACTAGCCCGGGCGAGCAGTACTTC.

V and J are TRBV16 and TRBJ1-2; no reliable D call. The ends were cut back, 1 base at V and 5 bases at J, with 8 bases in the middle. CDR1 and CDR2 (germline): KGHSY, FQNENV. The CDR3 length is 13 residues. DNA for the CDR3: TGTGCCAGCAGCCAATTCGGGGATTATGGCTACACCTTC. Amino acid sequence: CASSQFGDYGYTF.

The chain combines TRBV7-9 with TRBJ1-1; a weak D match, TRBD1 (5 bases). The V end was cut by 0 bases, the J end by 5 bases, with 7 bases between. The CDR3 is made up of 13 amino acids. The germline V gene encodes CDR1 SEHNR and CDR2 FQNEAQ (reference sequence). The CDR3, as DNA: TGTGCCAGCAGCTTAGCGACAGCAACTGAAGCTTTCTTT. Translation gives CASSLATATEAFF.

This clone has just a few counts. V is TRBV9 and J is TRBJ2-3; 10 positions agree with TRBD2. V trimming: 7 bases; J trimming: 2 bases; junction bases outside the gene matches: 1. Germline CDR1 is SGDLS and CDR2 is YYNGEE. This CDR3 comprises 13 residues. The CDR3 reads CASGTSDTDTQYF. The DNA of the CDR3 is TGTGCCAGCGGGACTAGCGACACAGATACGCAGTATTTT.

The rearrangement joins TRBV11-3 to TRBJ2-1, with 12 bases aligning to TRBD2. V gave up 5 bases and J gave up 4 bases; unmatched junction bases: 6. Germline V gives CDR1 SGHNT, CDR2 YENEEA. CDR3 length equals 16 residues. CDR3 bases: TGTGCCAGCAGCCCGCGGACTAGCGGGATATACAATGAGCAGTTCTTC. Amino acids: CASSPRTSGIYNEQFF.

The gene calls are TRBV7-2 and TRBJ2-2; D possibly corresponds to TRBD1 (6 bases). Germline lookup yields CDR1 SGHTA and CDR2 FQGNSA. The CDR3 length is 14 residues. V was pared by 4 bases and J by 4 bases, with 10 bases between. CDR3 sequence (DNA): TGTGCCAGCAGCTGGGGACAATTCACCGGGGAGCTGTTTTTT. Amino acids: CASSWGQFTGELFF.

This chain uses TRBV2 with TRBJ2-5, with D possibly being TRBD2 (6 bases). CDR3 length: 13 residues. CDR1 and CDR2 from the germline V gene are SNHLY and FYNNEI. V shed 5 bases and J shed 2 bases, with 9 bases lying between them. DNA for the CDR3: TGTGCCAGCAGTCGGGACTTTCAAGAGACCCAGTACTTC. It translates to CASSRDFQETQYF.

The chain employs TRBV2 and TRBJ2-2; 8 nucleotides match TRBD1. V lost 6 bases, J lost 4 bases, and 7 bases stayed unmatched. The CDR3 covers 15 residues. Germline V lookup: CDR1 SNHLY, CDR2 FYNNEI. CDR3 amino acids: CASSSTGAGTGELFF. DNA of the CDR3: TGTGCCAGCAGCTCGACAGGGGCGGGCACCGGGGAGCTGTTTTTT.

J is TRBJ2-4 and V is TRBV6-5; no clear D. Germline CDR1 and CDR2: MNHEY and SVGAGI. Trimming pared 5 bases from V and 0 bases from J, leaving 8 bases between. The CDR3 consists of 14 residues. The CDR3 region is CASSPSLAKNIQYF. The CDR3 nucleotides are TGTGCCAGCAGTCCGTCTCTAGCCAAAAACATTCAGTACTTC.

The chain is built from TRBV6-5 and TRBJ1-1; D is undetermined. Trimming cost V 8 bases and J 7 bases, with 14 bases left between them. Germline V CDR1 and CDR2: MNHEY, SVGAGI. The CDR3 extends over 12 amino acids. The CDR3 is CASLTAASEAFF. The CDR3 DNA reads TGTGCCAGCCTGACGGCGGCCAGTGAAGCTTTCTTT.

The V gene is TRBV19, the J gene TRBJ2-7; TRBD1 agrees at 12 bases. The CDR3 has 18 residues. Per germline, CDR1 LNHDA and CDR2 SQIVND (reference sequence). The V segment lost 2 bases and the J segment 5 bases; nucleotides outside the gene matches: 13. The chain's CDR3 is CASSISWDRGPSIDEQYF. In DNA form, the CDR3 reads TGTGCCAGTAGTATATCATGGGACAGGGGGCCTTCCATCGACGAGCAGTACTTC.